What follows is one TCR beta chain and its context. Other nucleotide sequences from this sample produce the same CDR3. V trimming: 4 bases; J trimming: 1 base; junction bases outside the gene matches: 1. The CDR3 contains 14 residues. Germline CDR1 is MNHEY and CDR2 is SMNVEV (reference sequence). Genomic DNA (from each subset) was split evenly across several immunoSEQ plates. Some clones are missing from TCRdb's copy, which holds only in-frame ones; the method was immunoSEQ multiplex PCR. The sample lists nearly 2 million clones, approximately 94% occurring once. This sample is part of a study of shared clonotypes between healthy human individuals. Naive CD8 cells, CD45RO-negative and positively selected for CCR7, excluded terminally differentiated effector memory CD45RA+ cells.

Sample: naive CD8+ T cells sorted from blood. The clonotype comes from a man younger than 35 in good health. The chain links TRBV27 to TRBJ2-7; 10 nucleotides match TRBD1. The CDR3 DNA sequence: TGTGCCAGCAGTTGGGACAGGGGATCCTACGAGCAGTACTTC. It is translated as CASSWDRGSYEQYF.